This T cell receptor beta chain was captured in a study of blood T cell repertoires in COVID-19. Study-level information: COVID-19 samples, acute and convalescent, were from the United States, Italy and Spain. Nucleic acid was either cDNA or gDNA, and it came from T cells, B-cell-depleted T cells, or PBMCs.

V lost 6 bases, J lost 4 bases, and 12 bases lay in between. CDR3 length: 13 residues. Per germline, CDR1 MNHEY and CDR2 SVGAGI. Produced via immunoSEQ multiplex PCR; TCRdb's table is partial and in-frame only. The sample has around 53,000 clones, about 70% seen once. This TCR derives from a man between 50 and 59 years old with active or convalescent COVID-19. Sequenced material: peripheral blood. The V and J genes are TRBV6-5 and TRBJ1-2; D uncertain. Written as DNA, the CDR3 is TGTGCCAGCAGCTACCAAACAACCTATGGCTACACCTTC. Its translation is CASSYQTTYGYTF.